This TCR beta chain stems from a study of blood T cell repertoires in COVID-19. Measured with immunoSEQ multiplex PCR; TCRdb has only the in-frame clones, and not every one. The sample consists of 130,000 to 150,000 clones, 65% to 85% of them appearing once. Trimming took 5 bases from V and 5 from J, leaving 9 bases between them. Germline V gene sequence: CDR1 MNHEY, CDR2 SVGEGT. The CDR3 length is 13 residues. Input material: PBMCs or T cells enriched from blood (not recorded which). This chain uses TRBV6-2 or TRBV6-3 with TRBJ2-2, with no clear D. The receptor comes from a woman aged 50 to 60 who had been exposed to COVID-19. For the CDR3, the DNA is TGTGCCAGCAGTCAGACAATGACCGGGGAGCTGTTTTTT. As protein: CASSQTMTGELFF.